This TCR beta chain was captured by sequencing in a study of cytotoxic CD8 clonotypes in ibrutinib-treated CLL. In germline, CDR1 is LNHDA, CDR2 SQIVND (reference sequence). J was trimmed by 9 bases and V by 7 bases; bases with no gene match: 7. There are 14 residues in the CDR3. Measured with immunoSEQ multiplex PCR; TCRdb has only the in-frame clones, and not every one. Of 150,000 to 200,000 clones in the sample, less than 85% were seen once. This clonotype was obtained from a human donor with chronic lymphocytic leukemia. The sequences come from PBMCs, collected after 24 months of ibrutinib treatment. The chain employs TRBV19 and TRBJ1-6; 9 nucleotides line up with TRBD1. CDR3 amino acids: CASTVGQGLSPLHF. DNA of the CDR3: TGTGCCAGTACCGTTGGACAGGGGCTTTCACCCCTCCACTTT.